These 22 T cell receptor beta chains share one sample of origin, sequenced in a study of T cells in localized non-small cell lung cancer. Generated by immunoSEQ multiplex PCR, the TCRdb table keeps only in-frame clones and is missing some. The sample has 90,000 or so clones, over 80% seen once. Sequences were derived from peripheral blood, sampled before any cancer treatment. The origin of the receptors is a man between 35 and 75 years old with stage I squamous cell lung carcinoma.

The rearrangement links TRBV6-6 to TRBJ2-3; D is uncertain. The CDR3 length is 14 residues. Germline CDR1 is MNHNY and CDR2 is SVGAGI (reference sequence). The V and J ends lost 2 bases and 9 bases respectively, with 15 bases between them. The CDR3 nucleotides are TGTGCCAGCAGTTACACGCCAACCGTAGACACGCAGTATTTT. It codes for CASSYTPTVDTQYF.

The chain recombines TRBV6-5 with TRBJ1-2; 9 positions agree with TRBD1. CDR1 and CDR2 from the germline V gene are MNHEY and SVGAGI. This CDR3 has 15 residues. The J segment lost 5 bases and the V segment lost 2 bases, leaving 6 bases of the junction unmatched. The CDR3 sequence: CASSYLRTGDYGYTF. The CDR3 region has the DNA TGTGCCAGCAGTTACCTAAGGACAGGGGATTATGGCTACACCTTC.

The chain links TRBV27 to TRBJ2-2, with D possibly TRBD1 on 6 matching bases. Germline values: CDR1 MNHEY, CDR2 SMNVEV (reference sequence). The CDR3 covers 17 residues. V was pared by 6 bases and J by 5 bases, with 22 bases between. CDR3 coding DNA: TGTGCCAGCAGCCGACAGGCCCTAGGGAGCAGGACCGGGGAGCTGTTTTTT. Its translation is CASSRQALGSRTGELFF.

This sequence joins TRBV15 and TRBJ1-2, with D possibly matching TRBD1 (5 bases). Germline lookup yields CDR1 LNHNV and CDR2 YYDKDF (reference sequence). V gave up 1 base and J gave up 8 bases, with 8 bases separating them. This CDR3 is 12 amino acids long. The chain's CDR3 is CATSRGWGGYTF. The CDR3 bases are TGTGCCACCAGCAGAGGGTGGGGCGGCTACACCTTC.

This chain links TRBV6-5 with TRBJ1-2; D remains ambiguous. CDR1 is MNHEY, CDR2 SVGAGI, per germline. The CDR3 length is 13 residues. V was trimmed by 2 bases and J by 3 bases, leaving 7 bases between them. The CDR3: CASSYDGYYGYTF. As DNA, the CDR3 is TGTGCCAGCAGTTACGACGGGTACTATGGCTACACCTTC.

This clone was observed once. CDR3 loop: CASSYTDILGYGYTF. DNA of the CDR3: TGTGCCAGCAGTTACACAGACATTTTGGGCTATGGCTACACCTTC. V is TRBV6-5 and J is TRBJ1-2; no reliable D call. V was pared by 2 bases and J by 4 bases, with 14 bases between. Per the germline V gene, CDR1 is MNHEY and CDR2 is SVGAGI. The CDR3 covers 15 residues.

The chain couples TRBV5-5 to TRBJ1-2, with 7 bases matching TRBD1. The CDR3 runs to 16 residues. J was trimmed by 6 bases and V by 4 bases; bases with no gene match: 15. Germline loops: CDR1 SGHKS, CDR2 YYEKEE (reference sequence). In DNA form, the CDR3 reads TGTGCCAGCAGCCCCTGGACAGGTACTCTAACTAATGGCTACACCTTC. This gives the protein CASSPWTGTLTNGYTF.

J is TRBJ2-1 and V is TRBV14; the D gene is possibly TRBD1 (5 bases). The CDR3 spans 12 residues. From germline, CDR1 is SGHDN and CDR2 FVKESK. The germline V and J ends were trimmed by 3 bases and 13 bases, with 13 bases remaining between them. The CDR3 region is CASSHASGLQFF. The CDR3 nucleotides read TGTGCCAGCAGCCACGCGTCAGGGCTACAGTTCTTC.

A single count supports this clone. The V gene is TRBV7-3, the J gene TRBJ1-5; maybe TRBD1 (5 bases). Per germline, CDR1 SGHTA and CDR2 FQGTGA. V lost 5 bases to trimming and J lost 0 bases, with 23 bases between them. The CDR3 is 19 residues long. The CDR3 coding sequence is TGTGCCAGCAGCCGCAAAAAAAGGGGAGGCACATATAGCAATCAGCCCCAGCATTTT. Translated: CASSRKKRGGTYSNQPQHF. The whole variable domain, remainder taken from reference TRBV7-3 and TRBJ1-5, is GAGVSQTPSNKVTEKGKYVELRCDPISGHTALYWYRQSLGQGPEFLIYFQGTGAADDSGLPNDRFFAVRPEGSVSTLKIQRTERGDSAVYLCASSRKKRGGTYSNQPQHFGDGTRLSIL.

This CDR3 reads CAILDRENTGELFF. The DNA of the CDR3 is TGTGCCATCCTCGACAGGGAGAACACCGGGGAGCTGTTTTTT. The rearrangement uses TRBV5-4 and TRBJ2-2; 7 positions match TRBD1. The CDR3 runs 14 residues. V gave up 9 bases and J gave up 1 base; unmatched junction bases: 6. Per germline, CDR1 SGHNT and CDR2 YYREEE (reference sequence).

The V call is TRBV6-5, the J call TRBJ2-7; the D is unclear. Trimming removed 2 bases at V and 1 base at J, with 15 bases between. This CDR3 comprises 16 residues. Germline CDR1 and CDR2: MNHEY and SVGAGI. The CDR3 protein is CASSYPGRKGSYEQYF. CDR3 in DNA: TGTGCCAGCAGTTACCCCGGCCGAAAGGGTTCCTACGAGCAGTACTTC.

The chain couples TRBV30 to TRBJ2-3; D unresolved. This CDR3 contains 11 residues. Germline values: CDR1 GTSNPN, CDR2 SVGIG (reference sequence). The ends were cut back, 4 bases at V and 7 bases at J, with 9 bases in the middle. The CDR3 region has the DNA TGTGCCTGGACCTGGGTGAATACGCAGTATTTT. Translating it yields CAWTWVNTQYF.

This clone was counted only a few times. The chain employs TRBV2 and TRBJ1-1; possible D gene TRBD1, 5 bases. This CDR3 spans 14 amino acids. V dropped 4 bases and J dropped 4 bases, with 13 bases sitting between them. The V gene's germline CDR1 is SNHLY and CDR2 FYNNEI. The DNA of the CDR3 is TGTGCCAGCAGTGTTCAAAGAAGGGGCACTGAAGCTTTCTTT. Encoded protein: CASSVQRRGTEAFF.

This clone was counted a single time. The V and J genes are TRBV19 and TRBJ1-6; tentatively, D is TRBD1 (6 bases). This CDR3 spans 14 amino acids. Trimming cost V 3 bases and J 7 bases, with 10 bases left between them. Germline CDR1 and CDR2: LNHDA and SQIVND (reference sequence). In DNA form, the CDR3 reads TGTGCCAGTAGTATGGCAGGGGCCAATTCACCCCTCCACTTT. Translation gives CASSMAGANSPLHF.

Turning to this clone: An end of the junction differs from the germline gene, which may be a read error. This chain links TRBV5-1 with TRBJ2-7; D unresolved. Germline V gene data show CDR1 as SGHRS and CDR2 as YFSETQ. The CDR3 consists of 14 residues. The CDR3 loop reads CASSLWAGSHEQYF. CDR3 bases: TGCGCCAGCAGCTTGTGGGCCGGCTCCCACGAGCAGTACTTC. Drawing the rest from reference TRBV5-1 and TRBJ2-7, the complete variable domain is KAGVTQTPRYLIKTRGQQVTLSCSPISGHRSVSWYQQTPGQGLQFLFEYFSETQRNKGNFPGRFSGRQFSNSRSEMNVSTLELGDSALYLCASSLWAGSHEQYFGPGTRLTVT.

Here the CDR3 reads CASSESGQTLYTF. In nucleotides, the CDR3 is TGTGCCAGCAGTGAAAGCGGCCAGACCCTCTACACCTTC. The chain employs TRBV6-1 and TRBJ1-2; D remains ambiguous. The ends were cut back, 2 bases at V and 10 bases at J, with 14 bases in the middle. In germline, CDR1 is MNHNS, CDR2 SASEGT. The CDR3 is made up of 13 amino acids.

This clone was seen a single time. CDR3 sequence reads: CSVVRGTGEQYF. The CDR3 DNA reads TGCAGCGTTGTGAGGGGAACGGGGGAGCAGTACTTC. This chain connects TRBV29-1 to TRBJ2-7, with D perhaps being TRBD1 or TRBD2 (5 bases each). The V end was cut by 4 bases, the J end by 7 bases, with 14 bases between. From germline, CDR1 is SQVTM and CDR2 ANQGSEA. This CDR3 spans 12 amino acids.

The chain links TRBV5-1 to TRBJ2-6; possible D gene TRBD2, 5 bases. This CDR3 is built from 18 residues. The V gene lost 0 bases and the J gene lost 0 bases, with 13 bases spanning the gap. Germline V gives CDR1 SGHRS, CDR2 YFSETQ. In DNA, the CDR3 is TGCGCCAGCAGCTTGGAGGGAGATCTAATCTCTGGGGCCAACGTCCTGACTTTC. This sequence encodes CASSLEGDLISGANVLTF.

The chain couples TRBV19 to TRBJ2-1; TRBD1 matches 8 bases. V lost 5 bases, J lost 3 bases, and 6 bases stayed unmatched. The CDR3 loop spans 15 amino acids. Germline V lookup: CDR1 LNHDA, CDR2 SQIVND (reference sequence). CDR3 in amino acids: CASSPGTGYYNEQFF. The CDR3 nucleotides read TGTGCCAGTAGTCCCGGGACAGGTTACTACAATGAGCAGTTCTTC.

This sequence joins TRBV7-9 and TRBJ1-1; D unclear. Germline V gene lookup returns CDR1 SEHNR and CDR2 FQNEAQ (reference sequence). The CDR3 is made up of 13 amino acids. V dropped 5 bases and J dropped 0 bases, with 7 bases sitting between them. The CDR3 region is CASSPQVNTEAFF. Here the CDR3 DNA reads TGTGCCAGCAGCCCCCAAGTGAACACTGAAGCTTTCTTT.

For the CDR3, the DNA is TGTGCCAGCCGGATCCGGGACGTCCGCTACGAGCAGTACTTC. As protein: CASRIRDVRYEQYF. The chain is built from TRBV21-1 and TRBJ2-7. TRBV21-1 is given as a pseudogene. This CDR3 is 14 amino acids long.

This rearrangement joins TRBV5-1 to TRBJ2-7; 8 bases are a match to TRBD1. The CDR3 consists of 14 residues. Losses at the gene ends were 4 bases for V and 6 bases for J; bases not matched to a gene: 9. Germline-derived CDR1 and CDR2 are SGHRS and YFSETQ. CDR3 loop: CASSPGQGVGEQYF. DNA for the CDR3: TGCGCCAGCAGCCCCGGACAGGGAGTAGGCGAGCAGTACTTC.